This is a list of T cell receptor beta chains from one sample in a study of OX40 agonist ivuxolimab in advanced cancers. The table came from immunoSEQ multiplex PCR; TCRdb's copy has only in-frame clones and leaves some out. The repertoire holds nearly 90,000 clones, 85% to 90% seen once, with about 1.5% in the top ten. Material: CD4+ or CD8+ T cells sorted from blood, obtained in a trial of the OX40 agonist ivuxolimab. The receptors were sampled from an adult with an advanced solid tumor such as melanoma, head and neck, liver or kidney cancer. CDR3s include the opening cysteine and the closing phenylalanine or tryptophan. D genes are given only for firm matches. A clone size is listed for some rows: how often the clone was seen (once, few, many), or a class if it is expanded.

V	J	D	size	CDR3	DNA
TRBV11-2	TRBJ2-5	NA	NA	CASSFRVETQYF	TGTGCCAGCAGCTTCAGGGTGGAGACCCAGTACTTC
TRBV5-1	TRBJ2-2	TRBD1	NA	CASSPRTGRTGELFF	TGCGCCAGCAGCCCCAGGACAGGGAGGACCGGGGAGCTGTTTTTT
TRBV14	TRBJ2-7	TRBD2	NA	CASSQWGFAVAGVDEQYF	TGTGCCAGCAGCCAGTGGGGGTTCGCGGTAGCGGGAGTGGACGAGCAGTACTTC
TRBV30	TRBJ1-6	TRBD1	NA	CAWSPRRGQGVSPLHF	TGTGCCTGGAGCCCCAGACGGGGACAGGGGGTTTCACCCCTCCACTTT
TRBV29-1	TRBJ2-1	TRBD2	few	CSVPITSGGWAYNEQFF	TGCAGCGTCCCGATTACTAGCGGGGGGTGGGCCTACAATGAGCAGTTCTTC
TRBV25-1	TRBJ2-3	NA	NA	CASTTGGRTDTQYF	TGTGCCAGCACTACCGGGGGGCGGACAGATACGCAGTATTTT
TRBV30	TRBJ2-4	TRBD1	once	CAWSAPGTGGKRAKNIQYF	TGTGCCTGGAGTGCCCCCGGGACAGGCGGTAAGAGAGCCAAAAACATTCAGTACTTC
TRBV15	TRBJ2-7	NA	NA	CATSRDRQRGSYEQYF	TGTGCCACCAGCAGAGATAGGCAGAGGGGCTCCTACGAGCAGTACTTC
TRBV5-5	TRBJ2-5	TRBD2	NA	CASSWGLAIQETQYF	TGTGCCAGCAGCTGGGGACTAGCGATACAAGAGACCCAGTACTTC
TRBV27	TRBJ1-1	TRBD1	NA	CASAGRTGVDTEAFF	TGTGCCAGTGCCGGGCGCACAGGGGTGGACACTGAAGCTTTCTTT
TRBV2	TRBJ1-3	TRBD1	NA	CASRRQGSSGNTIYF	TGTGCTAGCAGACGACAGGGGTCCTCTGGAAACACCATATATTTT
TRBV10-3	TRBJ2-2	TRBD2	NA	CAISEWGGGNTGELFF	TGTGCCATCAGTGAATGGGGCGGGGGGAACACCGGGGAGCTGTTTTTT
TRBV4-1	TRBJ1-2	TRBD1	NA	CASSRQGAGGYTF	TGCGCCAGCAGCCGACAGGGGGCTGGGGGCTACACCTTC
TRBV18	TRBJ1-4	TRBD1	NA	CASSPIGGAGGEEKLFF	TGTGCCAGCTCACCAATCGGAGGGGCAGGGGGCGAGGAAAAACTGTTTTTT
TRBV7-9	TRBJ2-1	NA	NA	CAGSRQLGFVEQFF	TGTGCCGGCAGCCGACAACTGGGGTTCGTTGAGCAGTTCTTC
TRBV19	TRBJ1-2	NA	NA	CASTVGQRNYGYTF	TGTGCCAGTACCGTCGGACAGCGCAACTATGGCTACACCTTC
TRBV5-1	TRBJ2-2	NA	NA	CASSPGSARGELFF	TGCGCCAGCAGCCCCGGGTCGGCACGCGGGGAGCTGTTTTTT
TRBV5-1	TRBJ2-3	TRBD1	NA	CASSWDRAGADTQYF	TGCGCCAGCAGCTGGGACAGGGCTGGAGCAGATACGCAGTATTTT
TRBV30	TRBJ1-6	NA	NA	CAWSVKAGGHSPLHF	TGTGCCTGGAGTGTCAAGGCCGGGGGCCATTCACCCCTCCACTTT
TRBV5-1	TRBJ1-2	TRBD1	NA	CASRPGTGGLLYGYTF	TGCGCCAGCAGGCCCGGGACAGGGGGACTCCTCTATGGCTACACCTTT
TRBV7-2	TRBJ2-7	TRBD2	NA	CASSLRLAGGSLYEQYF	TGTGCCAGCAGCTTACGGCTAGCGGGGGGTTCTCTCTACGAGCAGTACTTC
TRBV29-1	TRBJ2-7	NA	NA	CSVGVDWSYEQYF	TGCAGCGTTGGGGTGGACTGGAGCTACGAGCAGTACTTC
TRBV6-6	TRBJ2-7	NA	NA	CAAGLYEQYF	TGTGCGGCAGGGCTCTACGAGCAGTACTTC
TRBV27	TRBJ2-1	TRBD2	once	CASSLWSGNSNEQFF	TGTGCCAGCAGTTTATGGAGCGGGAATAGCAATGAGCAGTTCTTC
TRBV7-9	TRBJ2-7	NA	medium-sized	CASSLGGAGEQYF	TGTGCCAGCAGCCTGGGTGGTGCCGGCGAGCAGTACTTC
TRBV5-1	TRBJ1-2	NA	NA	CASSPDGTSYGYTF	TGCGCCAGCAGCCCGGACGGGACAAGCTATGGCTACACCTTC
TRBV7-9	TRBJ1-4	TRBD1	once	CASSVGTGVNEKLFF	TGTGCCAGCAGCGTAGGGACAGGGGTTAATGAAAAACTGTTTTTT
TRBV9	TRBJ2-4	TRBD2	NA	CASSVAPFSSGGNIQYF	TGTGCCAGCAGCGTAGCCCCCTTCTCTAGCGGGGGGAACATTCAGTACTTC
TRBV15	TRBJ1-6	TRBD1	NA	CATSPRQGNNSPLHF	TGTGCCACCAGCCCGCGACAGGGGAATAATTCACCCCTCCACTTT
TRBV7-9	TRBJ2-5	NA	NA	CASSPLGSGSETQYF	TGTGCCAGCAGCCCCCTAGGGAGTGGTTCGGAGACCCAGTACTTC
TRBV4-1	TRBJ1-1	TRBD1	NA	CASSLGQKDTEAFF	TGCGCCAGCAGCTTGGGACAGAAGGACACTGAAGCTTTCTTT
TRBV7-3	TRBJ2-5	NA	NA	CASSRGAQETQYF	TGTGCCAGCAGCCGAGGGGCCCAAGAGACCCAGTACTTC
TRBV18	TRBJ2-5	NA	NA	CASSVAIQETQYF	TGTGCCAGCTCAGTAGCGATCCAAGAGACCCAGTACTTC
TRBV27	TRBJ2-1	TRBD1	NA	CASSYRGEQFF	TGTGCCAGCAGTTACAGGGGTGAGCAGTTCTTC
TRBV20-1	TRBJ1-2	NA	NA	CSARADHGYTF	TGCAGTGCTAGAGCAGATCATGGCTACACCTTC
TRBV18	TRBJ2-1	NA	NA	CASSPPGGEVGNEQFF	TGTGCCAGCTCACCACCGGGCGGGGAGGTCGGCAATGAGCAGTTCTTC
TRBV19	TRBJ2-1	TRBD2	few	CASSIWGQRGNEQFF	TGTGCCAGTAGTATATGGGGCCAGCGGGGCAATGAGCAGTTCTTC
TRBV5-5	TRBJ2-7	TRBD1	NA	CASSLAAGQGVYEQYF	TGTGCCAGCAGCTTGGCCGCGGGACAGGGGGTCTACGAGCAGTACTTC
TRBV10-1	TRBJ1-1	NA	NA	CASSESGGGTEAFF	TGCGCCAGCAGTGAGTCGGGGGGAGGCACTGAAGCTTTCTTT
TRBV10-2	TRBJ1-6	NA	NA	CASSESSKTYSPLHF	TGCGCCAGCAGTGAGTCTTCTAAAACCTACTCACCCCTCCACTTT
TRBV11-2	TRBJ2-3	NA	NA	CASSLDGSTDTQYF	TGTGCCAGCAGCTTAGATGGTAGCACAGATACGCAGTATTTT
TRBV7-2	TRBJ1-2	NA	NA	CASSSGQPLNTF	TGTGCCAGCAGCTCAGGACAGCCTTTAAACACCTTC
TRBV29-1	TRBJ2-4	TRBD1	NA	CSVEGTGLGSRNIQYF	TGCAGCGTTGAGGGGACAGGGCTAGGCAGTCGAAACATTCAGTACTTC
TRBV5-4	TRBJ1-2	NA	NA	CASSLNPGITNYGYTF	TGTGCCAGCAGCTTAAATCCAGGGATTACTAACTATGGCTACACCTTC
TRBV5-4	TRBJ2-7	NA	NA	CASSLDRGYTYEQYF	TGTGCCAGCAGCTTGGATCGTGGGTACACCTACGAGCAGTACTTC
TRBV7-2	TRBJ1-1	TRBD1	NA	CASSLGQGPPEEAFF	TGTGCCAGCAGCTTAGGACAGGGGCCCCCCGAAGAAGCTTTCTTT
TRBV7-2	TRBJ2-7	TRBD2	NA	CASSSVTSGPSYEQYF	TGTGCCAGCAGCTCCGTGACTAGCGGGCCTTCCTACGAGCAGTACTTC
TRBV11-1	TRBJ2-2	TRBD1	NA	CASSANRGRAGELFF	TGTGCCAGCAGCGCGAACAGGGGTCGGGCCGGGGAGCTGTTTTTT
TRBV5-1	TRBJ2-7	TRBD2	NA	CASSLGTSGGINDEQYF	TGCGCCAGCAGCTTGGGGACTAGCGGGGGGATTAACGACGAGCAGTACTTC
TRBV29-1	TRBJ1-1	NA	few	CSVGQSNTEAFF	TGCAGCGTTGGGCAGTCGAACACTGAAGCTTTCTTT
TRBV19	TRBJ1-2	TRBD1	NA	CASSPRGADPGGGYTF	TGTGCCAGTAGTCCCCGGGGAGCCGATCCAGGGGGGGGCTACACCTTC
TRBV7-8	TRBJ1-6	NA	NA	CASSGGQSSSYNSPLHF	TGTGCCAGCAGCGGAGGACAGTCGAGCTCCTATAATTCACCCCTCCACTTT